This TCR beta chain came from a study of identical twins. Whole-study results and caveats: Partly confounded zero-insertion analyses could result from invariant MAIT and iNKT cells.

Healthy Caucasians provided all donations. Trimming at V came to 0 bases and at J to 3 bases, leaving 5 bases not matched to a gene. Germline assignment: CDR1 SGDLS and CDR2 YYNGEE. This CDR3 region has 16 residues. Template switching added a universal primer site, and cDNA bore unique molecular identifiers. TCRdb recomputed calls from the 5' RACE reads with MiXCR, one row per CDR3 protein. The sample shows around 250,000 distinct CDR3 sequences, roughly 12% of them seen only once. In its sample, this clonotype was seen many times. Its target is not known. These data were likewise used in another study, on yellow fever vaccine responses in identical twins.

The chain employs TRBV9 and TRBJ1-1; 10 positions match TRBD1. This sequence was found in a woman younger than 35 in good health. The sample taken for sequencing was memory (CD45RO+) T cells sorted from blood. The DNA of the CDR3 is TGTGCCAGCAGCGTAGGACAGGGGGCGTGGGACACTGAAGCTTTCTTT. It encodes CASSVGQGAWDTEAFF.